The 21 T cell receptor beta chains given below trace back to one sample, sequenced in a study of cytotoxic CD8 clonotypes in ibrutinib-treated CLL. The method was immunoSEQ multiplex PCR; TCRdb's version includes in-frame clones alone and lacks a portion of them. The repertoire holds approximately 130,000 clones, around four fifths seen once, with 3.3% in the top ten. The sequencing here drew on PBMCs, taken after 24 months of ibrutinib treatment. These receptors all come from a human donor with chronic lymphocytic leukemia.

This chain joins TRBV5-3 and TRBJ1-4, with a possible D match to TRBD1 (5 bases). TRBV5-3 is annotated as an ORF whose role is uncertain. V lost 4 bases and J lost 0, with 13 bases in between. The CDR3 runs 16 residues. The CDR3 nucleotides read TGTGCCAGAAGCAACGGGCAGGGCCCAACTAATGAAAAACTGTTTTTT. Translated, it gives CARSNGQGPTNEKLFF.

The J gene is TRBJ2-7, the V gene TRBV6-6; D may be TRBD1 or TRBD2 (5 bases each). This CDR3 region has 15 residues. Germline V gene sequence: CDR1 MNHNY, CDR2 SVGAGI (reference sequence). Deletions cut 6 bases from V and 0 bases from J, with 15 bases between. CDR3: CASSRDRGVSYEQYF. CDR3 nucleotide sequence: TGTGCCAGCAGCCGTGACAGAGGGGTCTCCTACGAGCAGTACTTC.

V usage is TRBV7-2 and J usage is TRBJ2-7; D is uncertain. The germline V gene encodes CDR1 SGHTA and CDR2 FQGNSA. V lost 6 bases and J lost 3, with 6 bases in between. The CDR3 consists of 11 residues. The CDR3 sequence is CASSYRYEQYF. CDR3 in DNA: TGTGCCAGCAGTTATCGCTACGAGCAGTACTTC.

The chain is built from TRBV5-1 and TRBJ2-7; D uncertain. Between the trimmed V and J ends, which lost 1 base and 2 bases, there was a span of 19 bases. This CDR3 has 17 amino acids. CDR1 is SGHRS and CDR2 is YFSETQ in the germline V gene. CDR3 amino acids: CASSLLGGTITAYEQYF. DNA of the CDR3: TGCGCCAGCAGCTTGTTGGGCGGCACTATAACCGCCTACGAGCAGTACTTC.

The chain joins TRBV7-8 to TRBJ2-7; 9 bases are shared with TRBD1. The junction had 11 bases not matched to a gene; V was cut back by 7 bases and J by 4 bases. CDR1 SGHVS and CDR2 FQNEAQ come from the germline V gene. The CDR3 spans 15 residues. CDR3 loop: CASTITSGTGYEQYF. The CDR3 DNA sequence: TGTGCCAGCACCATCACATCCGGGACAGGGTACGAGCAGTACTTC.

Regarding this clone: The same CDR3 is also encoded by other DNA sequences in this sample. The chain recombines TRBV18 with TRBJ1-4; D not certain. The CDR3 has 14 amino acids. Germline V lookup: CDR1 KGHSH, CDR2 LQKENI. The V and J ends lost 1 base and 1 base respectively, with 4 bases between them. Written as DNA, the CDR3 is TGTGCCAGCTCACCACAGGGAACTAATGAAAAACTGTTTTTT. Translating it yields CASSPQGTNEKLFF.

About this clone: Other nucleotide sequences from this sample produce the same CDR3. V is TRBV7-8 and J is TRBJ2-6, with 11 bases identical to TRBD2. V dropped 2 bases and J dropped 2; count of bases not matched to a gene: 5. Germline assignment: CDR1 SGHVS and CDR2 FQNEAQ. The CDR3 totals 18 residues. CDR3 in amino acids: CASSLIIAGGPGANVLTF. In nucleotides, the CDR3 is TGTGCCAGCAGCTTAATAATAGCGGGGGGGCCTGGGGCCAACGTCCTGACTTTC.

This sequence joins TRBV7-9 and TRBJ1-2, with TRBD1 matching 9 bases. The CDR3 loop spans 16 amino acids. V dropped 5 bases and J dropped 0; count of bases not matched to a gene: 7. The germline V gene encodes CDR1 SEHNR and CDR2 FQNEAQ (reference sequence). The CDR3 sequence: CASSPGTGRANYGYTF. CDR3 nucleotides: TGTGCCAGCAGCCCGGGGACAGGGAGAGCTAACTATGGCTACACCTTC.

This clone turned up a few times. This chain joins TRBV6-5 and TRBJ1-2; the D is unclear. V lost 1 base and J 8 bases, leaving 14 bases between the germline ends. The CDR3 spans 14 residues. The germline CDR1 and CDR2 sequences are MNHEY and SVGAGI. CDR3 sequence reads: CASSYYSGAGGYTF. CDR3 sequence (DNA): TGTGCCAGCAGTTACTACAGTGGAGCGGGGGGCTACACCTTC.

The V call is TRBV19, the J call TRBJ1-1; no reliable D call. Trimming took off 5 bases at V and 5 bases at J, with 12 bases between the two ends. Germline V CDR1 and CDR2: LNHDA, SQIVND (reference sequence). The CDR3 consists of 13 residues. The CDR3 bases are TGTGCCAGTAGTTTAGGGCTCCGGACTGAAGCTTTCTTT. Translated: CASSLGLRTEAFF.

V gene TRBV7-2 combines with J gene TRBJ2-2; maybe TRBD2 (6 bases). Trimming took off 5 bases at V and 7 bases at J, with 14 bases between the two ends. Germline values: CDR1 SGHTA, CDR2 FQGNSA. The CDR3 length is 14 residues. Here the CDR3 reads CASSQGGSLGELFF. Here the CDR3 DNA reads TGTGCCAGCAGCCAGGGAGGTAGCCTCGGGGAGCTGTTTTTT.

The chain couples TRBV27 to TRBJ2-2; 7 bases agree with TRBD1. Germline CDR1 MNHEY, CDR2 SMNVEV (reference sequence). Trimming took 5 bases from V and 5 from J; bases not matched to a gene: 14. The CDR3 contains 17 residues. The CDR3 sequence: CASSPQGERKRTGELFF. The DNA of the CDR3 is TGTGCCAGCAGTCCGCAGGGGGAGCGGAAAAGAACCGGGGAGCTGTTTTTT.

To note about this clone: Its ends do not fully match the called genes, so a read error is possible. The rearrangement links TRBV18 to TRBJ2-2, with D possibly matching TRBD2 (6 bases). This CDR3 comprises 16 residues. Germline V gives CDR1 KGHSH, CDR2 LQKENI. The CDR3 region has the DNA TGTGCCAACTCACCGGGGGTAGCCTCAAACACCGGGGAGCTGTTTTTT. Protein: CANSPGVASNTGELFF.

The rearrangement joins TRBV30 to TRBJ1-2, with TRBD1 identical over 7 bases. CDR1 is GTSNPN and CDR2 is SVGIG in the germline V gene (reference sequence). V lost 3 bases and J lost 8; bases outside the gene matches: 6. The CDR3 is 12 residues long. In nucleotides, the CDR3 is TGTGCCTGGAGGGGACAGTTTCCCGGCTACACCTTC. Translated: CAWRGQFPGYTF.

The chain employs TRBV11-2 and TRBJ1-1; 7 bases are a match to TRBD1. This CDR3 contains 16 residues. The ends lost 1 base at V and 2 bases at J; junction bases unmatched: 7. The V gene's germline CDR1 is SGHAT and CDR2 FQNNGV. For the CDR3, the DNA is TGTGCCAGCAGCTTAGTAGCCGGGACAGCCAACACTGAAGCTTTCTTT. Its protein product is CASSLVAGTANTEAFF.

The CDR3 region is CASSLDVSYEQYF. The CDR3 DNA is TGTGCCAGCAGCTTAGATGTCTCCTACGAGCAGTACTTC. The chain couples TRBV7-2 to TRBJ2-7; D not certain. From germline, CDR1 is SGHTA and CDR2 FQGNSA. V was pared by 1 base and J by 0 bases, with 4 bases between. This CDR3 is built from 13 residues.

The V gene is TRBV5-6, the J gene TRBJ1-1; D is undetermined. Germline V gene lookup returns CDR1 SGHDT and CDR2 YYEEEE. The V gene lost 0 bases and the J gene lost 2 bases, with 5 bases spanning the gap. The CDR3 is made up of 13 amino acids. The CDR3 bases are TGTGCCAGCAGCTTGGCCCCTAACACTGAAGCTTTCTTT. Amino acids: CASSLAPNTEAFF.

The gene calls are TRBV6-6 and TRBJ2-3; 11 nucleotides agree with TRBD1. CDR3 length equals 15 residues. Germline CDR1 MNHNY, CDR2 SVGAGI (reference sequence). J was trimmed by 4 bases and V by 6 bases; bases with no gene match: 6. CDR3 sequence reads: CASRTRDRGSDTQYF. For the CDR3, the DNA is TGTGCCAGCAGAACCCGGGACAGGGGGTCAGATACGCAGTATTTT.

The chain carries TRBV30 and TRBJ2-2; 7 bases map to TRBD1. The V segment lost 2 bases and the J segment 5 bases; nucleotides outside the gene matches: 5. CDR1 and CDR2 from the germline V gene are GTSNPN and SVGIG (reference sequence). The CDR3 contains 14 residues. The CDR3 DNA reads TGTGCCTGGAGTTGGGACAGTCGGACCGGGGAGCTGTTTTTT. It encodes CAWSWDSRTGELFF.

The chain recombines TRBV7-9 with TRBJ1-5; D gene ambiguous. The germline V gene has CDR1 SEHNR and CDR2 FQNEAQ (reference sequence). The CDR3 runs 19 residues. V was cut by 5 bases and J by 0 bases, with 23 bases left in between. CDR3 amino acids: CASSTWGDGRLYSNQPQHF. CDR3 coding DNA: TGTGCCAGCAGCACTTGGGGTGATGGCAGGCTCTATAGCAATCAGCCCCAGCATTTT.

V is TRBV7-2 and J is TRBJ2-2; D call uncertain. V was pared by 6 bases and J by 5 bases, with 10 bases between. The CDR3 has 13 residues. Germline CDR1 and CDR2: SGHTA and FQGNSA. The CDR3 DNA follows: TGTGCCAGCAGACCCAGCCTTACCGGGGAGCTGTTTTTT. Protein: CASRPSLTGELFF.